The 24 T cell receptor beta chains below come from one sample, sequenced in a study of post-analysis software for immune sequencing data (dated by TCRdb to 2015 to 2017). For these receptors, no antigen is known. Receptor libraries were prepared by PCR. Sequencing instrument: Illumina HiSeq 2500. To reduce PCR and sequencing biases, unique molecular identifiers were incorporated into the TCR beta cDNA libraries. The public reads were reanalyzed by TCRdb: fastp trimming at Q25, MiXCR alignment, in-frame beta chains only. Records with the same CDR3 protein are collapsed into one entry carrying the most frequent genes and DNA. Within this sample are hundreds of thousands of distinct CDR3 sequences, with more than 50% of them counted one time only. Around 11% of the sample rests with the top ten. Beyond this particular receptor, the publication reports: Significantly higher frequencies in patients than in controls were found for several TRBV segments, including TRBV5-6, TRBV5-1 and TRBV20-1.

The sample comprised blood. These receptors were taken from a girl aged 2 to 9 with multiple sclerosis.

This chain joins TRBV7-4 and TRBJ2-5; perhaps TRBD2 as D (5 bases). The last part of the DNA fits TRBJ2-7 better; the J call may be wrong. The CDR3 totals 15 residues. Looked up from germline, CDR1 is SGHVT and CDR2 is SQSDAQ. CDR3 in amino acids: CASSLVPERDYEQYF. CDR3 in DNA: TGTGCCAGCAGCTTAGTTCCCGAGAGGGACTACGAGCAGTACTTC.

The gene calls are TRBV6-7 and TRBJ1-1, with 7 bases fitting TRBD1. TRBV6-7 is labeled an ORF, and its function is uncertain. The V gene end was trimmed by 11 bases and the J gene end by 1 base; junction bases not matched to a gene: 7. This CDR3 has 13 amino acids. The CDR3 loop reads CAGTGQTNTEAFF. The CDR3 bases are TGTGCCGGCACGGGACAGACGAACACTGAAGCTTTCTTT.

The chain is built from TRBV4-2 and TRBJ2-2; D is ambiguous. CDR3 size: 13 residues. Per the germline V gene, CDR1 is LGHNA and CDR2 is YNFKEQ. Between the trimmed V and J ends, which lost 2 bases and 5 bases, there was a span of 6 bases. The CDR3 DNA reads TGTGCCAGCAGCCAAAAAAAGACCGGGGAGCTGTTTTTT. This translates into CASSQKKTGELFF.

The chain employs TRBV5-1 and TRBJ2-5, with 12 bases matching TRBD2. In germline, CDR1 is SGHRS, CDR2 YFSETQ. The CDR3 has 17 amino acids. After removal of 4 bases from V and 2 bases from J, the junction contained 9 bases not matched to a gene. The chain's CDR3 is CASSGGLAGILQETQYF. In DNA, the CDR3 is TGCGCCAGCAGCGGCGGACTAGCGGGAATACTACAAGAGACCCAGTACTTC.

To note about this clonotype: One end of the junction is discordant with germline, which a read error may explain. The CDR3 is CAGSLNREVYEQYF. In DNA form, the CDR3 reads TGTGCCGGCAGCTTAAATCGAGAAGTGTACGAGCAGTACTTC. The genes are TRBV7-9 and TRBJ2-5; D gene uncertain. Near its end, the DNA agrees better with TRBJ2-7, so the J call may be wrong. In germline, CDR1 is SEHNR, CDR2 FQNEAQ (reference sequence). The CDR3 runs to 14 residues.

This CDR3 is CASRPWLSYEQYF. The CDR3 DNA reads as TGTGCCAGCAGACCCTGGCTGTCCTACGAGCAGTACTTC. The gene calls are TRBV28 and TRBJ2-7; D not resolved. V shed 6 bases and J shed 1 base, with 10 bases lying between them. Germline V lookup: CDR1 MDHEN, CDR2 SYDVKM. This CDR3 comprises 13 residues.

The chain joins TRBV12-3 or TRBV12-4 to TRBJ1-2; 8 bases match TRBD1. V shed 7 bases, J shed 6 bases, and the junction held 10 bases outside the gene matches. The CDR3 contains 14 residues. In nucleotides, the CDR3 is TGTGCCAGCAATTCCCGACAGGGGTGGGATGGCTACACCTTC. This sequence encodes CASNSRQGWDGYTF.

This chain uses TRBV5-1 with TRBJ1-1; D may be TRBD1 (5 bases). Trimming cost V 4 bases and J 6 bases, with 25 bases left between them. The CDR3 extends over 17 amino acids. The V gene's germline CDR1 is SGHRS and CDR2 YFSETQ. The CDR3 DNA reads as TGCGCCAGCAGCCTTAGGGGTTTAGCTGTAATGGAAGCTGAAGCTTTCTTT. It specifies CASSLRGLAVMEAEAFF.

CDR3 amino acids: CASGVGLALSYNEQFF. CDR3 nucleotides: TGTGCCAGCGGTGTCGGACTAGCGCTCTCCTACAATGAGCAGTTCTTC. The gene calls are TRBV3-1 and TRBJ2-1; TRBD2 aligns across 9 bases. Per the germline V gene, CDR1 is LGHDT and CDR2 is YNNKEL (reference sequence). The J segment lost 0 bases and the V segment lost 8 bases, leaving 8 bases of the junction unmatched. The length of the CDR3 is 16 residues.

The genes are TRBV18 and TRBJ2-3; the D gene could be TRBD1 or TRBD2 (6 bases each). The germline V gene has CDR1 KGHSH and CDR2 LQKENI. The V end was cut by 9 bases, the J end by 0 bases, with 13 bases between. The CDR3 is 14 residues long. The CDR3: CASRGTPSTDTQYF. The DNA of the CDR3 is TGTGCCAGTCGCGGGACACCTAGCACAGATACGCAGTATTTT.

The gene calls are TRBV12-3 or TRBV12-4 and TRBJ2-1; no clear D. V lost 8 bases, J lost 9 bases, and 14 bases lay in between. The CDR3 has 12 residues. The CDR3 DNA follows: TGTGCCAGCTCAACCAACCTTGGTGAGCAGTTCTTC. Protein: CASSTNLGEQFF.

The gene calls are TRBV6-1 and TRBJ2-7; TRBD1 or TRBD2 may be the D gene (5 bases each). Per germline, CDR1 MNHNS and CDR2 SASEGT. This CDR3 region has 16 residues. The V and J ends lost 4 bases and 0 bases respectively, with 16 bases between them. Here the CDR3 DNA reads TGTGCCAGCAGTGCACCGGGACCCTCGAGCTCCTACGAGCAGTACTTC. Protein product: CASSAPGPSSSYEQYF.

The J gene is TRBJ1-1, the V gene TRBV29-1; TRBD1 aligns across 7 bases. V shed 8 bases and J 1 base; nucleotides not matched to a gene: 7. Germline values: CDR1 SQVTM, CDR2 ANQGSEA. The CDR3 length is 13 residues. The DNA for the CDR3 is TGCAGCTCAGGGGGAGACAAGAACACTGAAGCTTTCTTT. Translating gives CSSGGDKNTEAFF.

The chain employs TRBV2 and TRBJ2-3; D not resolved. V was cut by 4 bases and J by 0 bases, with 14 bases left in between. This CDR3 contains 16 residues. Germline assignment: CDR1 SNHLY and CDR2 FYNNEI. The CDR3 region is CASSVWATSSTDTQYF. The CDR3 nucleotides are TGTGCCAGCAGTGTTTGGGCTACCTCTAGCACAGATACGCAGTATTTT.

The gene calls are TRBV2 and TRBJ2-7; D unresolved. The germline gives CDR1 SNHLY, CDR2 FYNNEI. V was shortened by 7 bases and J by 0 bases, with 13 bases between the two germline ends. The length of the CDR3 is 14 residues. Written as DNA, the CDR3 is TGTGCCAGCAAGGCAGACGGAAGCTCCTACGAGCAGTACTTC. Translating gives CASKADGSSYEQYF.

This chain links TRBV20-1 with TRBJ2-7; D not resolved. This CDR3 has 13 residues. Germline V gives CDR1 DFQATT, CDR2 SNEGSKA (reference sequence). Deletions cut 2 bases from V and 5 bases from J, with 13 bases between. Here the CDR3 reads CSARTTKSDEQYF. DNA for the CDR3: TGCAGTGCTAGAACCACTAAATCTGACGAGCAGTACTTC.

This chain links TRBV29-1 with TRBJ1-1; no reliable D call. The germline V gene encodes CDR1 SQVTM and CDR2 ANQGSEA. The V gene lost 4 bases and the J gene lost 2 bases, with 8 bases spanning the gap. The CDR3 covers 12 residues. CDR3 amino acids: CSVGFGNTEAFF. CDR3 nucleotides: TGCAGCGTTGGATTCGGAAACACTGAAGCTTTCTTT. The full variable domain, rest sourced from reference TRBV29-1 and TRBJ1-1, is SAVISQKPSRDICQRGTSLTIQCQVDSQVTMMFWYRQQPGQSLTLIATANQGSEATYESGFVIDKFPISRPNLTFSTLTVSNMSPEDSSIYLCSVGFGNTEAFFGQGTRLTVV.

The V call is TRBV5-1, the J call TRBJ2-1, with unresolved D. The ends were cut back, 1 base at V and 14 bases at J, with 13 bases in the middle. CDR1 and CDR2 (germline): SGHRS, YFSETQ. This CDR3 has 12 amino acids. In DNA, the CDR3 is TGCGCCAGCAGCTTGAACACGCAGGTTGAGTTCTTC. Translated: CASSLNTQVEFF.

The CDR3 loop is CASSNSWGLGANVLTF. In DNA, the CDR3 is TGTGCCAGTAGTAATTCGTGGGGGCTCGGGGCCAACGTCCTGACTTTC. The chain is built from TRBV19 and TRBJ2-6, with TRBD1 as a possible D gene (6 bases). The CDR3 loop spans 16 amino acids. Germline CDR1 reads LNHDA; CDR2 reads SQIVND (reference sequence). Trimming shortened V by 4 bases and J by 4 bases, and 14 bases separated the two germline ends.

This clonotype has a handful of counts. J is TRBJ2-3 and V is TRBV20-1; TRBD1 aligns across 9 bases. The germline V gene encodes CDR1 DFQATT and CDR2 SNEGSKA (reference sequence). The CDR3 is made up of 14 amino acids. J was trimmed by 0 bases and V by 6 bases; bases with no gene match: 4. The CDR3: CSATTGGSTDTQYF. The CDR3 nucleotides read TGCAGTGCCACGACAGGGGGTAGCACAGATACGCAGTATTTT.

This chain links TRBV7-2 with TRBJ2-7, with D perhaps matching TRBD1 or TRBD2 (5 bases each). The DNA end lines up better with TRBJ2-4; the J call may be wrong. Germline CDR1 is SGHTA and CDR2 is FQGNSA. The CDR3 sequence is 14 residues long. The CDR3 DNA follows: TGTGCCAGCAGCTTACTGGGACCCCGGAACATTCAGTACTTC. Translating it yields CASSLLGPRNIQYF.

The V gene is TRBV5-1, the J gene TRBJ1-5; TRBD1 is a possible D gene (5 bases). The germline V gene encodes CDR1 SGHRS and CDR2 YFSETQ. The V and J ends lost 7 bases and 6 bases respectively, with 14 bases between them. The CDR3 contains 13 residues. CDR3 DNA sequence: TGCGCCAGCTCTCCGGAGGGGACTCAGCCCCAGCATTTT. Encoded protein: CASSPEGTQPQHF.

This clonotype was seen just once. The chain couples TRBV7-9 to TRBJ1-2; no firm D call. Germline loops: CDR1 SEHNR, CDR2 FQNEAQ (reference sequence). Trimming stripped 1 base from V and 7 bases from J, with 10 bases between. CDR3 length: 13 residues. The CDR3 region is CASSLELVGGYTF. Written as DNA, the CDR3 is TGTGCCAGCAGCTTAGAGCTAGTCGGTGGCTACACCTTC.

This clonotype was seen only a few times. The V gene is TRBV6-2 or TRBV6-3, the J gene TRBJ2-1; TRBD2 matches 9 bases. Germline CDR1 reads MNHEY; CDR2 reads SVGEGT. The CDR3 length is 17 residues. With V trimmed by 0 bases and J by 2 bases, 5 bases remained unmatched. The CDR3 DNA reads TGTGCCAGCAGTTACTCGAGACTAGCGGTTCCCTACAATGAGCAGTTCTTC. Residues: CASSYSRLAVPYNEQFF.